This TCR beta chain derives from a study of cytomegalovirus exposure and HLA in healthy donors. Whole-study context: A prior analysis found roughly 100 million unique TCR beta sequences from around 180 million T cells. Falling in the Caucasian-associated ancestry cluster were about four fifths of under 450 genotyped donors.

The CDR3 consists of 16 residues. V trimming: 1 base; J trimming: 4 bases; junction bases outside the gene matches: 8. The germline CDR1 and CDR2 sequences are LNHDA and SQIVND (reference sequence). With 60 Vbeta and 13 Jbeta primers, the PCR was carried out. Only in-frame clones appear in the TCRdb table, and some are missing; sequencing was by immunoSEQ multiplex PCR. Here the sample spans roughly 86,000 clones, 55% to 70% being singletons. The sample taken for sequencing was PBMCs. The chain has TRBV19 and TRBJ1-1; 8 bases line up with TRBD1. The sequence came from a woman aged 50 to 65 in good health and CMV-seropositive. CDR3 nucleotides: TGTGCCAGTAGTATAGGGACAGGGAGGGGAGGCACTGAAGCTTTCTTT. Translation: CASSIGTGRGGTEAFF.